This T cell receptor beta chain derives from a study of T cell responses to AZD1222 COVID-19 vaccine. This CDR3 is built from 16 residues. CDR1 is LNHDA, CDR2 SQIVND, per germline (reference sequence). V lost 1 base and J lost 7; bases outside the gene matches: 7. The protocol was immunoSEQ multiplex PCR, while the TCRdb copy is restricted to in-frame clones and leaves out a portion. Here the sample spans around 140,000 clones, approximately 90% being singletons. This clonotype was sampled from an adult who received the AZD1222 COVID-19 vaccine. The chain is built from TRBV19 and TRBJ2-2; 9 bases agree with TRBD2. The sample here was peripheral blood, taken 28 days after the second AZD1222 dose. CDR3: CASSIGLAGKIGELFF. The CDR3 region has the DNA TGTGCCAGTAGTATAGGGCTAGCGGGGAAAATCGGGGAGCTGTTTTTT.